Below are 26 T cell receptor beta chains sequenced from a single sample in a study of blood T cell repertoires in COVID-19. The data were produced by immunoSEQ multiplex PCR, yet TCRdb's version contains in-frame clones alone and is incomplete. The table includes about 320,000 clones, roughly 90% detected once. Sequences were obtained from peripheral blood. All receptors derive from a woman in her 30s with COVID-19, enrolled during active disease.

The CDR3 region is CASSSTGGLRGPSYNEQFF. CDR3 nucleotide sequence: TGCGCCAGCAGCTCGACAGGGGGCTTGAGGGGTCCCTCCTACAATGAGCAGTTCTTC. The chain has TRBV5-1 and TRBJ2-1, with 10 bases aligning to TRBD1. Germline loops: CDR1 SGHRS, CDR2 YFSETQ. The J segment lost 0 bases and the V segment lost 3 bases, leaving 12 bases of the junction unmatched. CDR3 size: 19 residues.

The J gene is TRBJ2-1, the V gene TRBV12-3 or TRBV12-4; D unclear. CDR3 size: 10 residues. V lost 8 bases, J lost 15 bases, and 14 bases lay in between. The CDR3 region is CASGKSSPFF. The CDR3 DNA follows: TGTGCCAGCGGCAAAAGTTCTCCGTTCTTC.

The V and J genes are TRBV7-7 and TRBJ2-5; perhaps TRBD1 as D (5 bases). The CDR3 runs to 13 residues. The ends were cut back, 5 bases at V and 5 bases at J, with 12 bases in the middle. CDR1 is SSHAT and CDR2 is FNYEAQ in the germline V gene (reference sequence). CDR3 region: CASSPQGWETQYF. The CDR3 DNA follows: TGTGCCAGCAGCCCGCAGGGTTGGGAGACCCAGTACTTC.

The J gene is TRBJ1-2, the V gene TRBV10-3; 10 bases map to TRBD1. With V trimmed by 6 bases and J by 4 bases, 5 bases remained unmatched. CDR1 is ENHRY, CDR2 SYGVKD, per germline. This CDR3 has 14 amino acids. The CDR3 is CAISGTGAPYGYTF. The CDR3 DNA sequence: TGTGCCATCAGCGGGACAGGGGCCCCCTATGGCTACACCTTC.

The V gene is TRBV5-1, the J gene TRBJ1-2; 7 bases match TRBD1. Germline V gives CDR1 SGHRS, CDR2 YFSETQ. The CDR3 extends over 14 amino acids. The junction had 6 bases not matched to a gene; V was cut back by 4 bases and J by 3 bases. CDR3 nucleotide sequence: TGCGCCAGCAGCCTGGGACAGCGGGACTATGGCTACACCTTC. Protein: CASSLGQRDYGYTF.

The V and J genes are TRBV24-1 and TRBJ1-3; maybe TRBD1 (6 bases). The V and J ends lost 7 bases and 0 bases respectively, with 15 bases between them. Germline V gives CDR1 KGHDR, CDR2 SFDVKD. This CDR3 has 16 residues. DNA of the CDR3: TGTGCCACCAGGAATTCACAGGGCTACTCTGGAAACACCATATATTTT. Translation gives CATRNSQGYSGNTIYF.

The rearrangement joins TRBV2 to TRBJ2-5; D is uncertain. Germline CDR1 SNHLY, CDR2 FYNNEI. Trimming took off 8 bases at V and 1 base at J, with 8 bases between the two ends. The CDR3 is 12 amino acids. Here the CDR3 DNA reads TGTGCCAGCGAAGTAGCCCAAGAGACCCAGTACTTC. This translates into CASEVAQETQYF.

CDR3 loop: CASRTGAGELFF. The CDR3 region has the DNA TGTGCCAGCAGAACAGGGGCCGGGGAGCTGTTTTTT. This chain joins TRBV5-4 and TRBJ2-2, with TRBD1 matching over 7 bases. Germline CDR1 reads SGHNT; CDR2 reads YYREEE (reference sequence). The length of the CDR3 is 12 residues. V lost 5 bases and J lost 6; bases outside the gene matches: 1.

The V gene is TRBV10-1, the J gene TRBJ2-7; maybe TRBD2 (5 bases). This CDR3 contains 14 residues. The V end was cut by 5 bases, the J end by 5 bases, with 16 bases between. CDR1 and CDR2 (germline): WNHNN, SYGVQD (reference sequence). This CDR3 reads CASSRVGLENEQYF. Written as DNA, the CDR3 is TGCGCCAGCAGTCGGGTTGGACTGGAGAACGAGCAGTACTTC.

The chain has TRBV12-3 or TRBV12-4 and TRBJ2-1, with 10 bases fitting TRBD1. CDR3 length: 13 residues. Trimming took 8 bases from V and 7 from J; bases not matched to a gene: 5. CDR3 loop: CASQWGQGNEQFF. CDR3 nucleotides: TGTGCCAGCCAATGGGGACAGGGGAATGAGCAGTTCTTC.

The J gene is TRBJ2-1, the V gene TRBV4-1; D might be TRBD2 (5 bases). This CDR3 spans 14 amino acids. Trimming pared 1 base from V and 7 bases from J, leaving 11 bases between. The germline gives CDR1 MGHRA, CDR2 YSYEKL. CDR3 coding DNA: TGCGCCAGCAGCCAAGTCTTTACGGGGAATGAGCAGTTCTTC. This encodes CASSQVFTGNEQFF.

The chain's CDR3 is CASSLDGGAPYEQYF. Written as DNA, the CDR3 is TGCGCCAGCAGCTTGGACGGTGGGGCCCCCTACGAGCAGTACTTC. The chain employs TRBV5-1 and TRBJ2-7; tentatively, D is TRBD1 (5 bases). Trimming shortened V by 0 bases and J by 2 bases, and 12 bases separated the two germline ends. The CDR3 is 15 amino acids. CDR1 is SGHRS, CDR2 YFSETQ, per germline.

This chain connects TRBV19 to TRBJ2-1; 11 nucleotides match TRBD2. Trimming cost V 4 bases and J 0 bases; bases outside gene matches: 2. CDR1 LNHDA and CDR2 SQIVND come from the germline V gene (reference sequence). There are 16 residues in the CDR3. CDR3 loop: CASSTLAGGSYNEQFF. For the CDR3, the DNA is TGTGCCAGTAGTACCCTAGCGGGGGGCTCCTACAATGAGCAGTTCTTC.

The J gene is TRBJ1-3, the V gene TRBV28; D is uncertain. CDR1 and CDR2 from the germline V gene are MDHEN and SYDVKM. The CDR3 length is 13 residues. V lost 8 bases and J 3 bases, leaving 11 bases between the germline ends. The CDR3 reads CASSSHGGNTIYF. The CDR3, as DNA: TGTGCCAGCTCGTCCCACGGTGGAAACACCATATATTTT.

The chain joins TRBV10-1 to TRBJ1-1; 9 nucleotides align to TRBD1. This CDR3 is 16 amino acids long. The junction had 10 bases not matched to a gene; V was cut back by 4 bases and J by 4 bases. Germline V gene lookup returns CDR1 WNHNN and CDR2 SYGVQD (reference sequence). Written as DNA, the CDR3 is TGCGCCAGCAGTGGGCGGACAGGGGCCGTTGGCACTGAAGCTTTCTTT. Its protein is CASSGRTGAVGTEAFF.

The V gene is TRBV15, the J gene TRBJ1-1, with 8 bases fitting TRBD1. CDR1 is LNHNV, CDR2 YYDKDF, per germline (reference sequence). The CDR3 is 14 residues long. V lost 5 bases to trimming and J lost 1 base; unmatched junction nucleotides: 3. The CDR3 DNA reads TGTGCCACCAGCCCAGGGGGCGAGAACACTGAAGCTTTCTTT. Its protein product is CATSPGGENTEAFF.

The CDR3 spells CASSLKARRGGYTF. DNA for the CDR3: TGTGCCAGCAGTTTAAAGGCGCGGCGGGGTGGCTACACCTTC. The rearrangement uses TRBV28 and TRBJ1-2; D remains ambiguous. Germline CDR1 is MDHEN and CDR2 is SYDVKM. The length of the CDR3 is 14 residues. The ends were cut back, 2 bases at V and 7 bases at J, with 14 bases in the middle.

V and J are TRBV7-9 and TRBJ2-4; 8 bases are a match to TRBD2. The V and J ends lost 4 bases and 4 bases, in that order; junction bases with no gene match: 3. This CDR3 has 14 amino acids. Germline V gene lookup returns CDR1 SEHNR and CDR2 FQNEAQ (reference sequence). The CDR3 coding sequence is TGTGCCAGCAGCTCCCCTAGCGGGAAAAACATTCAGTACTTC. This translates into CASSSPSGKNIQYF.

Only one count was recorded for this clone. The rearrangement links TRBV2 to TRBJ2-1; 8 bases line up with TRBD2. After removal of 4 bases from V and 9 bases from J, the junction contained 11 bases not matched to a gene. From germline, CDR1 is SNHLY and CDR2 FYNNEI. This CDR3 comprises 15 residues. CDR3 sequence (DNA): TGTGCCAGCAGTGTACTTCGGCGGGGGGAGACTGAGCAGTTCTTC. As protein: CASSVLRRGETEQFF.

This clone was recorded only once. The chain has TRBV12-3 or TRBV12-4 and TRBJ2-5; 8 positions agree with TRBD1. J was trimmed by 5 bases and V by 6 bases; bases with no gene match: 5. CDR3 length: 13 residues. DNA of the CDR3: TGTGCCAGCAGGACAGGGGCGATGGAGACCCAGTACTTC. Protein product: CASRTGAMETQYF.

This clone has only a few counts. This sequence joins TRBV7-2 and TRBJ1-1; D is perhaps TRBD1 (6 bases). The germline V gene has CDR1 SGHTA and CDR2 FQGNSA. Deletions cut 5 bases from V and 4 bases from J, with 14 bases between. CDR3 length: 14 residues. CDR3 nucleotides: TGTGCCAGCAGCCAGGGGTTTTCCGGCACTGAAGCTTTCTTT. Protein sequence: CASSQGFSGTEAFF. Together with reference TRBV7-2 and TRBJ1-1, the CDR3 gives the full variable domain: GAGVSQSPSNKVTEKGKDVELRCDPISGHTALYWYRQSLGQGLEFLIYFQGNSAPDKSGLPSDRFSAERTGGSVSTLTIQRTQQEDSAVYLCASSQGFSGTEAFFGQGTRLTVV.

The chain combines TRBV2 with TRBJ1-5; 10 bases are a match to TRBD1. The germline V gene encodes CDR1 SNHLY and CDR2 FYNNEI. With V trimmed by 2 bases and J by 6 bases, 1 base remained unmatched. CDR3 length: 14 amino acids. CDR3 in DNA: TGTGCCAGCAGTGAAAGGACAGGGGGTCAGCCCCAGCATTTT. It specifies CASSERTGGQPQHF.

CDR3 sequence reads: CASSSMTGGSEKLFF. The CDR3 DNA reads TGCGCCAGCAGCTCGATGACAGGGGGTTCTGAAAAACTGTTTTTT. The rearrangement joins TRBV4-1 to TRBJ1-4; TRBD1 matches at 9 bases. The trim removed 5 bases at V and 7 bases at J, leaving 8 bases unmatched. This CDR3 has 15 amino acids. Per the germline V gene, CDR1 is MGHRA and CDR2 is YSYEKL.

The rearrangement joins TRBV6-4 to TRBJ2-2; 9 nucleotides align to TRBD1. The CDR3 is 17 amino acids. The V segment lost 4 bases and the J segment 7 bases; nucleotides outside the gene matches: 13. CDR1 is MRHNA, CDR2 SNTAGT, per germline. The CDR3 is CASSVRLAQGAGGELFF. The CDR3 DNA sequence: TGTGCCAGCAGTGTTCGCCTAGCACAGGGGGCAGGCGGGGAGCTGTTTTTT.

CDR3 sequence: CASTATTRKLFF. In nucleotides, the CDR3 is TGTGCCAGTACCGCAACGACCAGGAAACTGTTTTTT. This chain links TRBV2 with TRBJ1-4; D uncertain. Germline CDR1 and CDR2: SNHLY and FYNNEI. This CDR3 comprises 12 residues. V shed 9 bases and J shed 11 bases, with 16 bases lying between them.

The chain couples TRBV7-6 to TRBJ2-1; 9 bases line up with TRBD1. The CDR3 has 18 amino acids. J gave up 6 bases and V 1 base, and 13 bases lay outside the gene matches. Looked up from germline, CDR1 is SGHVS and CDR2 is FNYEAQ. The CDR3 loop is CASSLVPGQGILGNEQFF. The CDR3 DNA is TGTGCCAGCAGCTTAGTGCCGGGACAGGGCATTTTAGGCAATGAGCAGTTCTTC.